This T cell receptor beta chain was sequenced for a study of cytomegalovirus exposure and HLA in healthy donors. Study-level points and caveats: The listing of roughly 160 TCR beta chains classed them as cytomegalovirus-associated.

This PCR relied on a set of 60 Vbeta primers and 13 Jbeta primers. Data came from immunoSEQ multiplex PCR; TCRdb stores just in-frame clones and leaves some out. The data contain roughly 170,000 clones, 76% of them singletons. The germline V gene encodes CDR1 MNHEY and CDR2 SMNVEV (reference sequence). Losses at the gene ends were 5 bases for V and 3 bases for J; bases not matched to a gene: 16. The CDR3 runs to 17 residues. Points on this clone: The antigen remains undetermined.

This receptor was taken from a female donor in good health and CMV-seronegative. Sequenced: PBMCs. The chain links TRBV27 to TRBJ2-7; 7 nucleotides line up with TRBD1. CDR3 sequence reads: CASSPPLSDREFYEQYF. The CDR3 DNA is TGTGCCAGCAGTCCCCCTCTCTCTGACAGGGAGTTCTACGAGCAGTACTTC.